This paragraph covers one TCR beta chain sequence. No antigen is known for it. PCR involved 60 Vbeta and 13 Jbeta primers. Profiling relied on immunoSEQ multiplex PCR, and the TCRdb table lists in-frame clones only, not all of them. The sample comprises about 190,000 clones, around 84% of which are singletons, and roughly 3.1% rests with the top ten. This entry comes from a study of cytomegalovirus exposure and HLA in healthy donors. Overall study findings and caveats: Donors were assumed by presence/absence analyses to have roughly uniform sequencing depth.

At collection, donors were nominally healthy, but unrecorded immune exposures were probable. Trimming removed 1 base from V and 2 bases from J, with 13 bases in between. Per the germline V gene, CDR1 is SGHTS and CDR2 is YDEGEE. This CDR3 contains 15 residues. The receptor's source is a man between 40 and 49 years old in good health and CMV-seropositive. The sequenced material came from PBMCs. The chain is built from TRBV5-8 and TRBJ2-7, with D perhaps TRBD1 (6 bases). CDR3 amino acids: CASSLSFRGPYEQYF. The CDR3 DNA reads as TGTGCCAGCAGCTTGTCTTTCAGGGGTCCCTACGAGCAGTACTTC.